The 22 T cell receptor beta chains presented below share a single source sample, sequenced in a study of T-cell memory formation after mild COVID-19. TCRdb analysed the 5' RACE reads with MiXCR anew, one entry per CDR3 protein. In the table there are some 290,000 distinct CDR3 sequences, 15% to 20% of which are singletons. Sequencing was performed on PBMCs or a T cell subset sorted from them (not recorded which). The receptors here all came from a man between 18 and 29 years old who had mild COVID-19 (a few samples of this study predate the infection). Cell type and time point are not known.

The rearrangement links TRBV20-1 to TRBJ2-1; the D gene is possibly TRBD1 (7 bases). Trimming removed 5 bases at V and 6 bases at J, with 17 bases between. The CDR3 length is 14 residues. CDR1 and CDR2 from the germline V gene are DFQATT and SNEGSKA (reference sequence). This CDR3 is CSAPRGAGSNEQFF. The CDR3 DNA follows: TGCAGTGCTCCCAGGGGGGCAGGCTCCAATGAGCAGTTCTTC.

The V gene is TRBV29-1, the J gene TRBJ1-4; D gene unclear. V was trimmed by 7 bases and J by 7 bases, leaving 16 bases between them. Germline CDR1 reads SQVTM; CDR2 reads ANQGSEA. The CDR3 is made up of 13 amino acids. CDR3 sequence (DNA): TGCAGCGCCGGGAGGCAGATGGGTGAAAAACTGTTTTTT. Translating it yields CSAGRQMGEKLFF.

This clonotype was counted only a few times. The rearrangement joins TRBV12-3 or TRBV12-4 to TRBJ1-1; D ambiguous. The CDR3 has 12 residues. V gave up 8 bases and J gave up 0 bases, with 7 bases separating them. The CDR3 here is CASGRMNTEAFF. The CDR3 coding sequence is TGTGCCAGCGGAAGGATGAACACTGAAGCTTTCTTT.

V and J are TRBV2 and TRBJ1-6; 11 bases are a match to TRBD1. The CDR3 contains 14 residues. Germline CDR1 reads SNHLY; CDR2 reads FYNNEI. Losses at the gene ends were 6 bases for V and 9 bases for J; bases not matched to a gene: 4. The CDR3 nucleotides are TGTGCCAGCAGACGGACAGGGGGCTCTTCACCCCTCCACTTT. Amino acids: CASRRTGGSSPLHF. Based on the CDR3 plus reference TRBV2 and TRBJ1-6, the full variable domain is EPEVTQTPSHQVTQMGQEVILRCVPISNHLYFYWYRQILGQKVEFLVSFYNNEISEKSEIFDDQFSVERPDGSNFTLKIRSTKLEDSAMYFCASRRTGGSSPLHFGNGTRLTVT.

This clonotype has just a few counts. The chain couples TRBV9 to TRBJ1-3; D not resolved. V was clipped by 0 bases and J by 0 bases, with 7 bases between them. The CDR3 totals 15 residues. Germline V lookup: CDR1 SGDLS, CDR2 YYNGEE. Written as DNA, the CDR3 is TGTGCCAGCAGCGTAGGAGGAAGCTCTGGAAACACCATATATTTT. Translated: CASSVGGSSGNTIYF.

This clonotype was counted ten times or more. The DNA of the CDR3 is TGTGCCAGCGAGGGGGGTTCAGATACGCAGTATTTT. This codes for CASEGGSDTQYF. This rearrangement joins TRBV7-2 to TRBJ2-3; D is possibly TRBD1 or TRBD2 (6 bases each). From germline, CDR1 is SGHTA and CDR2 FQGNSA. V gave up 8 bases and J gave up 4 bases, with 10 bases separating them. The CDR3 consists of 12 residues.

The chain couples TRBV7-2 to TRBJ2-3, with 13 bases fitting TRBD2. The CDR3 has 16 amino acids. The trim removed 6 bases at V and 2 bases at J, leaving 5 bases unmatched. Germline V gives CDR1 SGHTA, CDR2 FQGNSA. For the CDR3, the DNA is TGTGCCAGCAGGGGAGGACTAGCGGGGGTCACAGATACGCAGTATTTT. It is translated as CASRGGLAGVTDTQYF.

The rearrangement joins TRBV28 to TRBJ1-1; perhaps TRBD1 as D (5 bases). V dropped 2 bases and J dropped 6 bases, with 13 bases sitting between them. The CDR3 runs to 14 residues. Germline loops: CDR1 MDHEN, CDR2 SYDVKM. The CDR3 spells CASSLPDSFAEAFF. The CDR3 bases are TGTGCCAGCAGTTTACCCGACAGTTTCGCTGAAGCTTTCTTT.

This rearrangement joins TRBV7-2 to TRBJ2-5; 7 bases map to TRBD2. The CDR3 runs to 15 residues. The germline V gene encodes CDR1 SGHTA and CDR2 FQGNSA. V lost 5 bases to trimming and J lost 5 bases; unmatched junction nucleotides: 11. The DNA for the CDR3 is TGTGCCAGCAGCGGCTGGGGGGGTTCGGGGGAGACCCAGTACTTC. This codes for CASSGWGGSGETQYF.

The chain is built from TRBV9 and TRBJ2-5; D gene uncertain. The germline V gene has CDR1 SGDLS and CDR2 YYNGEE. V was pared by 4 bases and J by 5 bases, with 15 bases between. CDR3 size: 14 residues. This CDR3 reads CASSPHQGFETQYF. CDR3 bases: TGTGCCAGCAGCCCCCACCAAGGATTCGAGACCCAGTACTTC.

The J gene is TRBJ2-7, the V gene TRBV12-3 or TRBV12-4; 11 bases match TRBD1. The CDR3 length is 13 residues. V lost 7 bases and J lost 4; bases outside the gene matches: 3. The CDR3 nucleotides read TGTGCCAGCACCAGGGACAGGGGGTACGAGCAGTACTTC. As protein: CASTRDRGYEQYF.

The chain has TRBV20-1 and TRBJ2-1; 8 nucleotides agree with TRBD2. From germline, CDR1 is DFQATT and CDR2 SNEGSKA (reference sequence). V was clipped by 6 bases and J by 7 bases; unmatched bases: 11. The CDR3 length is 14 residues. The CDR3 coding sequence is TGCAGTGCCCCTATGTCGGCGGGGGGTAATGAGCAGTTCTTC. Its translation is CSAPMSAGGNEQFF.

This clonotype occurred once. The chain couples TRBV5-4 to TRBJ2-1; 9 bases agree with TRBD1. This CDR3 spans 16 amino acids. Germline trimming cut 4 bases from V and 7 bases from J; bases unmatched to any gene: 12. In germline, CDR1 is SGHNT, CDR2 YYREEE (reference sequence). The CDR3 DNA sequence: TGTGCCAGCAGCCAAGACGCGGGGGACAGGGCTAATGAGCAGTTCTTC. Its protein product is CASSQDAGDRANEQFF.

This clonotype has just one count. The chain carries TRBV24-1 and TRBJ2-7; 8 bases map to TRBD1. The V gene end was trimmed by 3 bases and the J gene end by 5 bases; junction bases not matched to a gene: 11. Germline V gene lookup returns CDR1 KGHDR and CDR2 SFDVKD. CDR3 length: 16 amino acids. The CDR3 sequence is CATSDLPDRVRNEQYV. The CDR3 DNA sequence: TGTGCCACCAGTGATCTCCCGGACAGGGTACGAAACGAGCAGTACGTC.

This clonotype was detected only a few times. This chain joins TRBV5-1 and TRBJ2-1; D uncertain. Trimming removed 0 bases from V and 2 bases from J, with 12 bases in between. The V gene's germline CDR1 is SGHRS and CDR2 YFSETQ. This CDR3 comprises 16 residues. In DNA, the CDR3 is TGCGCCAGCAGCTTGGAGGTCGGCGGTGCCTACAATGAGCAGTTCTTC. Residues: CASSLEVGGAYNEQFF.

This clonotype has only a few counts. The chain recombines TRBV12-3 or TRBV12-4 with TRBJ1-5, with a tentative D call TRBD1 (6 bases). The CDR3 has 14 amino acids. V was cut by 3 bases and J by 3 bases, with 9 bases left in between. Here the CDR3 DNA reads TGTGCCAGCAGTTTCCGGGGGCCCAATCAGCCCCAGCATTTT. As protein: CASSFRGPNQPQHF.

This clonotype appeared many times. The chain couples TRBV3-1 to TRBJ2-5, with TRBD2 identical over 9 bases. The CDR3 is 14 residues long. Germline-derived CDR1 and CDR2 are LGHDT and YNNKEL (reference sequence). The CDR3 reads CASTGLAGRETQYF. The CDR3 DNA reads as TGTGCTTCGACCGGCCTAGCGGGGAGGGAGACCCAGTACTTC.

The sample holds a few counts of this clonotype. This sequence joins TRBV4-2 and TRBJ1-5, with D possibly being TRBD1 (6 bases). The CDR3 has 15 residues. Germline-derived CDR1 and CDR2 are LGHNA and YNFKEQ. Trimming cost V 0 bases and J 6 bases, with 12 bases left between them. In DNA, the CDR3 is TGTGCCAGCAGCCAAGATCAGGGGAAGGCTCAGCCCCAGCATTTT. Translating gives CASSQDQGKAQPQHF.

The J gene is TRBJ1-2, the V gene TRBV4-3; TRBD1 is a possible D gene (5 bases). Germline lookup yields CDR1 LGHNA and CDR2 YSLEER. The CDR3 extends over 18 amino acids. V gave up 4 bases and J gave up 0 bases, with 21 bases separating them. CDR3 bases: TGCGCCAGCAGCCTGGAATTCAGGCAGGGCTTCTCTAACTATGGCTACACCTTC. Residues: CASSLEFRQGFSNYGYTF.

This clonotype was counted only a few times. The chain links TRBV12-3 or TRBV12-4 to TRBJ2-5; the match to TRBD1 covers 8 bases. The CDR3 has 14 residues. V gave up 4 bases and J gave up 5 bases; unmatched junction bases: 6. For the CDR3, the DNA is TGTGCCAGCAGTTCAGGGGGCGCGAGGGAGACCCAGTACTTC. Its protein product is CASSSGGARETQYF.

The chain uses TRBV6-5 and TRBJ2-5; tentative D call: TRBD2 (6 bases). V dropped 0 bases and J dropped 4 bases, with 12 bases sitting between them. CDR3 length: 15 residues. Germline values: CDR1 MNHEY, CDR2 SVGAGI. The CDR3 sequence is CASSYSGGRRETQYF. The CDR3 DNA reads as TGTGCCAGCAGTTACTCCGGGGGTCGTAGAGAGACCCAGTACTTC.

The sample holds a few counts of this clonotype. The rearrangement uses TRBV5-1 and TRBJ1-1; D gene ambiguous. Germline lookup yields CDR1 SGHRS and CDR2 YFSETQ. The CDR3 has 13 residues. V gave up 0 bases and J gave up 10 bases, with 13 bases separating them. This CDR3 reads CASSLGTDGRAFF. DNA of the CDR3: TGCGCCAGCAGCTTGGGCACAGACGGCCGAGCTTTCTTT.